Given below is one TCR beta chain in context. The sample is drawn from a study of shared T cell receptors in the human thymus. CDR1 and CDR2 (germline): SGHTA, FQGTGA. Trimming took off 2 bases at V and 5 bases at J, with 19 bases between the two ends. The CDR3 is 17 residues long. Assay: immunoSEQ multiplex PCR; the TCRdb copy retains only in-frame clones and omits some. Here the sample spans approximately 760,000 clones, 80% to 90% being singletons. These data also formed part of another study, on human thymus T cells. As reported in that work: Biased V and J segment usage appeared in thymus and peripheral blood.

This clonotype originated in a girl less than two years old with a congenital heart defect. The specimen sequenced was thymocytes. The rearrangement links TRBV7-3 to TRBJ2-1; tentatively, D is TRBD1 (6 bases). CDR3 nucleotides: TGTGCCAGCAGCTTAGGGGGCGCCAGTTGGGCGGACAATGAGCAGTTCTTC. This gives the protein CASSLGGASWADNEQFF.